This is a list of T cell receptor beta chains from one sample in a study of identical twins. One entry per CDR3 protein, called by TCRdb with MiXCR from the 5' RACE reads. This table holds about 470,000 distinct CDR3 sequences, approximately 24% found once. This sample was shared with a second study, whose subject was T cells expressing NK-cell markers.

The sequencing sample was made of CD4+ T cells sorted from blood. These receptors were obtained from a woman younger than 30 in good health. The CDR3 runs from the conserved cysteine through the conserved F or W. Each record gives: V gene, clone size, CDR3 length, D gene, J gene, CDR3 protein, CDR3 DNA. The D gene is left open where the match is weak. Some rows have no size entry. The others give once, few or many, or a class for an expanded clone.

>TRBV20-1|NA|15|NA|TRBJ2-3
CSVQGESLSTDTQYF
TGCAGTGTCCAGGGTGAATCCCTTAGCACAGATACGCAGTATTTT
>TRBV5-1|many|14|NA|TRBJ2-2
CASSRQPNTGELFF
TGCGCCAGCAGCCGTCAACCGAACACCGGGGAGCTGTTTTTT
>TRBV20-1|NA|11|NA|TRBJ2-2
CSARGGGELFF
TGCAGTGCCCGTGGGGGAGGGGAGCTGTTTTTT
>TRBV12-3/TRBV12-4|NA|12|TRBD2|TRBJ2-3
CASSSVLASGYF
TGTGCCAGCAGTTCGGTCCTGGCTAGCGGGTATTTT
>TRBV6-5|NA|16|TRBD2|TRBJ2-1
CASSYLGLATYNEQFF
TGTGCCAGCAGTTACTTGGGACTAGCGACCTACAATGAGCAGTTCTTC
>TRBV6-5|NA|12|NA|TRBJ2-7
CASSPPLGEQYF
TGTGCCAGCAGTCCACCCCTGGGGGAGCAGTACTTC
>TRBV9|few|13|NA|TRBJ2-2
CASSVGLTGELFF
TGTGCCAGCAGCGTAGGCTTAACCGGGGAGCTGTTTTTT
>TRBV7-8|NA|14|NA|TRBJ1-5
CASSLGSVGQPQHF
TGTGCCAGCAGCTTAGGCAGTGTCGGGCAGCCCCAGCATTTT
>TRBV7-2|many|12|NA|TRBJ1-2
CASSLNRDGYTF
TGTGCCAGCAGCTTAAACAGGGATGGCTACACCTTC
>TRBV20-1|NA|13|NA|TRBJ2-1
CSVWGAADNEQFF
TGCAGTGTCTGGGGGGCAGCAGACAATGAGCAGTTCTTC
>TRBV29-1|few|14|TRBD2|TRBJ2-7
CSARRAGGIHEQYF
TGCAGCGCCCGTAGGGCGGGAGGAATCCACGAGCAGTACTTC
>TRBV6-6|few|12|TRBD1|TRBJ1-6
CASSYSRDRAFF
TGTGCCAGCAGTTACTCCCGGGACAGGGCCTTTTTT
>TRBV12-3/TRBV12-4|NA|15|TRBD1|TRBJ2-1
CASSLRDRGRTEQFF
TGTGCCAGCAGTTTACGCGACAGGGGGCGCACTGAGCAGTTCTTC
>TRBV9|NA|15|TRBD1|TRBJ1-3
CASGTGASSGNTIYF
TGTGCCAGCGGGACAGGCGCTAGCTCTGGAAACACCATATATTTT
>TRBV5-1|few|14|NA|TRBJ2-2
CASNLDATAGELFF
TGCGCCAGCAATTTAGATGCTACGGCCGGGGAGCTGTTTTTT
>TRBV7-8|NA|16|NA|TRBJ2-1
CASSLAAARVHNEQFF
TGTGCCAGCAGCTTAGCCGCAGCGCGAGTCCACAATGAGCAGTTCTTC
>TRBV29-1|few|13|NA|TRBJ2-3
CSVVGGSTDTQYF
TGCAGCGTTGTCGGGGGAAGCACAGATACGCAGTATTTT
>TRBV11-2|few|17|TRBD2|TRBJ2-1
CASSSKAGTRSYNEQFF
TGTGCCAGCAGCTCCAAGGCCGGGACTAGGTCCTACAATGAGCAGTTCTTC
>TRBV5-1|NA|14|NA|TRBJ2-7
CASSPRASTPEQYF
TGCGCCAGCAGCCCCCGAGCCTCCACTCCCGAGCAGTACTTC
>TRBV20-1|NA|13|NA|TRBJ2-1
CSAIRQAQSGQFF
TGCAGTGCCATCAGACAGGCGCAGAGTGGGCAGTTCTTC
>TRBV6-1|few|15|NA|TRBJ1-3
CASCQKGFSGNTIYF
TGTGCCAGCTGTCAAAAGGGTTTCTCTGGAAACACCATATATTTT
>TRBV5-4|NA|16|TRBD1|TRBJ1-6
CASSAGTGPRNSPLHF
TGTGCCAGCAGCGCCGGGACAGGACCTAGGAATTCACCCCTCCACTTT
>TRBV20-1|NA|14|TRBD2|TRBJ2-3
CSALTSSRTDTQYF
TGCAGTGCATTGACTAGCAGCCGCACAGATACGCAGTATTTT
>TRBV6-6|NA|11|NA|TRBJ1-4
CASSSNEKLFF
TGTGCCAGCAGTTCAAATGAAAAACTGTTTTTT
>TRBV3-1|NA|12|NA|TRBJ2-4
CASSPGRGIQYF
TGTGCCAGCAGTCCGGGACGGGGCATTCAGTACTTC
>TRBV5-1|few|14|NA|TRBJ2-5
CASTFSSTEETQYF
TGCGCCAGCACCTTCTCCTCCACGGAAGAGACCCAGTACTTC
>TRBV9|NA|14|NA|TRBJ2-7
CASSVAQQSYEQYF
TGTGCCAGCAGCGTAGCGCAGCAGTCCTACGAGCAGTACTTC
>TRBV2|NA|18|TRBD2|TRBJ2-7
CTSSFDLGLAGISYEQYF
TGTACCAGCAGTTTCGATTTGGGACTAGCGGGGATCTCCTACGAGCAGTACTTC
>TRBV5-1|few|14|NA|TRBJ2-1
CASSHQLRGDEQFF
TGCGCCAGCAGCCATCAACTAAGGGGGGATGAGCAGTTCTTC
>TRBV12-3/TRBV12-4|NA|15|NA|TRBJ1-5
CASSYPGGSGQPQHF
TGTGCCAGCAGTTATCCCGGGGGGAGCGGGCAGCCCCAGCATTTT
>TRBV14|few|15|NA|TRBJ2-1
CASSQVTGGYNEQFF
TGTGCCAGCAGCCAAGTTACCGGGGGCTACAATGAGCAGTTCTTC
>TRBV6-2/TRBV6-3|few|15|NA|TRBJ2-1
CASSYSSPAYNEQFF
TGTGCCAGCAGTTACTCGTCACCGGCCTACAATGAGCAGTTCTTC
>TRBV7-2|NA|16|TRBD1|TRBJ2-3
CASSQIRGTVTDTQYF
TGTGCCAGCAGCCAGATCAGGGGGACAGTCACAGATACGCAGTATTTT
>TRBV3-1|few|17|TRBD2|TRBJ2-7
CASSRPSGGLNSYEQYF
TGTGCCAGCAGCCGCCCTAGCGGGGGGCTTAACTCCTACGAGCAGTACTTC
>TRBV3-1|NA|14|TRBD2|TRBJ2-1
CASSPPGGNNEQFF
TGTGCCAGCAGCCCCCCGGGGGGGAACAATGAGCAGTTCTTC
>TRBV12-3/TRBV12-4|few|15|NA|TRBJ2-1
CASSPRRDSYNEQFF
TGTGCCAGCAGTCCGCGGCGGGACTCCTACAATGAGCAGTTCTTC
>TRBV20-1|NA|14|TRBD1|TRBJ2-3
CSVPGQGFSDTQYF
TGCAGTGTTCCGGGACAGGGGTTTTCAGATACGCAGTATTTT
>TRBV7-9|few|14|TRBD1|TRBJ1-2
CAGSLRQGLDGYTF
TGTGCCGGCAGCCTCCGACAGGGGCTCGATGGCTACACCTTC
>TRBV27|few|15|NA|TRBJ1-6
CASSREPQGTSPLHF
TGTGCCAGCAGTAGAGAACCACAGGGAACTTCACCCCTCCACTTT
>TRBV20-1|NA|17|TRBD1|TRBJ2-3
CSAGYGQGAWGTDTQYF
TGCAGTGCTGGCTACGGACAGGGGGCTTGGGGCACAGATACGCAGTATTTT
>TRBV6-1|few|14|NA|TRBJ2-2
CASSIRGRTGELFF
TGTGCCAGCAGTATCCGGGGGAGAACCGGGGAGCTGTTTTTT
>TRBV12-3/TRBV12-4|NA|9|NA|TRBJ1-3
CATSRTIYF
TGTGCCACAAGTCGCACCATATATTTT
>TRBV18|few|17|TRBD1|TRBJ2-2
CASSPRPGGENTGELFF
TGTGCCAGCTCACCACGGCCAGGGGGTGAAAACACCGGGGAGCTGTTTTTT
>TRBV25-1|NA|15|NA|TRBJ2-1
CASSEDTPSYNEQFF
TGTGCCAGCAGTGAAGATACCCCTTCCTACAATGAGCAGTTCTTC
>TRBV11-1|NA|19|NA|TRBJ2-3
CASSLALRPGRYTRDTQYF
TGTGCCAGCAGCTTAGCGCTAAGGCCAGGGAGGTACACAAGAGATACGCAGTATTTT
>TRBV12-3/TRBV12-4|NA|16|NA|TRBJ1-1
CASSFIGQYLNTEAFF
TGTGCCAGCAGTTTTATAGGACAGTATCTGAACACTGAAGCTTTCTTT
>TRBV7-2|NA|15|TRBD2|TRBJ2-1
CASSDGTSPYYEQFF
TGTGCCAGCAGCGACGGGACTAGCCCCTACTATGAGCAGTTCTTC
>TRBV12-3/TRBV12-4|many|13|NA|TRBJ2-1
CASRRTTGNEQFF
TGTGCCAGCAGGCGGACTACCGGGAATGAGCAGTTCTTC
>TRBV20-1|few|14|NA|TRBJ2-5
CSASFDIHGETQYF
TGCAGTGCTAGTTTCGACATACACGGGGAGACCCAGTACTTC
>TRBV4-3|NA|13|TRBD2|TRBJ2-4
CASSQEAGGIQYF
TGCGCCAGCAGCCAAGAGGCGGGGGGGATTCAGTACTTC